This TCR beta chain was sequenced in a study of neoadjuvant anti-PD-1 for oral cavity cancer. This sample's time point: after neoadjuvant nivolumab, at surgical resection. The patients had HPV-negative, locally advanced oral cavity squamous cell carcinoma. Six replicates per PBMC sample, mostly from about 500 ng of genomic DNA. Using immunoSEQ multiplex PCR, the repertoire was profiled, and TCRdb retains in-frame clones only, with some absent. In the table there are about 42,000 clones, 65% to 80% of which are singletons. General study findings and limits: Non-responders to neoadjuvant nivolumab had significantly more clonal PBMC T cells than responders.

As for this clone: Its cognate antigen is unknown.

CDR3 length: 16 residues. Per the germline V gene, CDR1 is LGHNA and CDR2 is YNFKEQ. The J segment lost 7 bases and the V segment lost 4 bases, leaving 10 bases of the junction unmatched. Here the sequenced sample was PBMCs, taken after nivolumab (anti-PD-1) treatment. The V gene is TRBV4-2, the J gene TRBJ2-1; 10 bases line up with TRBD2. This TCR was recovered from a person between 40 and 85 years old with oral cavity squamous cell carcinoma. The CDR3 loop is CASSPLAGGKSNEQFF. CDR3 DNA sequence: TGTGCCAGCAGCCCTTTAGCGGGGGGAAAATCTAATGAGCAGTTCTTC.